These T cell receptor beta chains were read from a single sample in a study of control samples from healthy donors and cancer patients. TCRdb keeps only in-frame clones here, not all; method: immunoSEQ multiplex PCR. The profile covers 150,000 or so clones, with approximately 93% appearing a single time and approximately 5.5% taken by the ten largest. Sequencing was done on a sample of blood. These TCRs come from a man between 35 and 55 years old in good health. Both conserved end residues are part of each CDR3. D genes are given only for firm matches. Only part of the rows carry a size: once, few, many, or a class if the clone is expanded.

D gene: NA
V gene: TRBV7-6
clone size: NA
J gene: TRBJ2-7
CDR3 protein: CASSLSDRSSYEQYF
CDR3 DNA: TGTGCCAGCAGCCTCTCGGATAGAAGCTCCTACGAGCAGTACTTC

D gene: NA
V gene: TRBV21-1
clone size: NA
J gene: TRBJ1-2
CDR3 protein: CASSKVGPPGTYGYTF
CDR3 DNA: TGTGCCAGCAGCAAAGTAGGGCCTCCAGGGACCTATGGCTACACCTTC

D gene: NA
V gene: TRBV6-6
clone size: NA
J gene: TRBJ2-2
CDR3 protein: CASSYGWGKAGELFF
CDR3 DNA: TGTGCCAGCAGTTACGGGTGGGGCAAGGCCGGGGAGCTGTTTTTT

D gene: NA
V gene: TRBV7-9
clone size: NA
J gene: TRBJ1-2
CDR3 protein: CASSLVAHFGGPYGYTF
CDR3 DNA: TGTGCCAGCAGCTTAGTAGCCCACTTCGGAGGGCCCTATGGCTACACCTTC

D gene: TRBD2
V gene: TRBV2
clone size: NA
J gene: TRBJ2-5
CDR3 protein: CASSPSGGYQETQYF
CDR3 DNA: TGTGCCAGCAGCCCCTCGGGGGGGTACCAAGAGACCCAGTACTTC

D gene: TRBD1
V gene: TRBV6-2/TRBV6-3
clone size: NA
J gene: TRBJ2-1
CDR3 protein: CASSYREQGGNEQFF
CDR3 DNA: TGTGCCAGCAGTTACCGGGAACAGGGGGGAAATGAGCAGTTCTTC

D gene: NA
V gene: TRBV6-5
clone size: NA
J gene: TRBJ2-6
CDR3 protein: CASRNFVPGANVLTF
CDR3 DNA: TGTGCCAGCAGGAACTTCGTCCCTGGGGCCAACGTCCTGACTTTC

D gene: TRBD1
V gene: TRBV6-1
clone size: NA
J gene: TRBJ1-4
CDR3 protein: CASSEDVGTDEKLFF
CDR3 DNA: TGTGCCAGCAGTGAAGACGTTGGGACAGATGAAAAACTGTTTTTT

D gene: NA
V gene: TRBV24-1
clone size: NA
J gene: TRBJ2-1
CDR3 protein: CATSDSLRAGGGYNEQFF
CDR3 DNA: TGTGCCACCAGTGATTCTCTCCGGGCAGGGGGGGGGTACAATGAGCAGTTCTTC

D gene: TRBD1
V gene: TRBV4-1
clone size: NA
J gene: TRBJ1-1
CDR3 protein: CASSPGTVNTEAFF
CDR3 DNA: TGCGCCAGCAGCCCCGGGACAGTGAACACTGAAGCTTTCTTT

D gene: TRBD1
V gene: TRBV7-2
clone size: NA
J gene: TRBJ1-1
CDR3 protein: CASSVQGARDAFF
CDR3 DNA: TGTGCCAGCAGCGTACAGGGGGCGAGGGATGCTTTCTTT

D gene: NA
V gene: TRBV30
clone size: once
J gene: TRBJ1-2
CDR3 protein: CAWRSIGQGIYGYTF
CDR3 DNA: TGTGCCTGGAGGTCTATAGGACAAGGAATCTATGGCTACACCTTC

D gene: NA
V gene: TRBV6-1
clone size: NA
J gene: TRBJ1-5
CDR3 protein: CASSDAPWEARQPQHF
CDR3 DNA: TGTGCCAGCAGTGACGCCCCTTGGGAGGCGCGTCAGCCCCAGCATTTT

D gene: NA
V gene: TRBV5-6
clone size: once
J gene: TRBJ2-7
CDR3 protein: CASSLAEYEQYF
CDR3 DNA: TGTGCCAGCAGCTTGGCGGAGTACGAGCAGTACTTC

D gene: NA
V gene: TRBV27
clone size: NA
J gene: TRBJ2-1
CDR3 protein: CASSPSVSRNEQFF
CDR3 DNA: TGTGCCAGCAGCCCCTCCGTCTCTCGGAATGAGCAGTTCTTC

D gene: TRBD1
V gene: TRBV15
clone size: NA
J gene: TRBJ1-1
CDR3 protein: CATSRGGTGVRNTEAFF
CDR3 DNA: TGTGCCACCAGCAGAGGAGGGACAGGGGTGAGGAACACTGAAGCTTTCTTT

D gene: NA
V gene: TRBV18
clone size: NA
J gene: TRBJ1-1
CDR3 protein: CASSPARANEAFF
CDR3 DNA: TGTGCCAGCTCACCCGCCAGGGCGAATGAAGCTTTCTTT

D gene: TRBD1
V gene: TRBV2
clone size: NA
J gene: TRBJ1-5
CDR3 protein: CASRSGTGASRPQHF
CDR3 DNA: TGTGCCAGCAGATCCGGGACAGGGGCTTCGCGGCCCCAGCATTTT

D gene: TRBD1
V gene: TRBV5-6
clone size: NA
J gene: TRBJ2-1
CDR3 protein: CASSGRDRGLNEQFF
CDR3 DNA: TGTGCCAGCAGCGGCCGGGACAGGGGTCTCAATGAGCAGTTCTTC

D gene: NA
V gene: TRBV15
clone size: NA
J gene: TRBJ1-1
CDR3 protein: CATSRGGAANTEAFF
CDR3 DNA: TGTGCCACCAGCAGAGGAGGGGCAGCGAACACTGAAGCTTTCTTT

D gene: TRBD1
V gene: TRBV10-3
clone size: NA
J gene: TRBJ1-1
CDR3 protein: CAITNGQGGSEAFF
CDR3 DNA: TGTGCCATCACTAATGGACAGGGGGGTAGTGAAGCTTTCTTT

D gene: NA
V gene: TRBV6-6
clone size: NA
J gene: TRBJ1-2
CDR3 protein: CASSYFGSPYGYTF
CDR3 DNA: TGTGCCAGCAGTTACTTCGGAAGTCCCTATGGCTACACCTTC

D gene: TRBD1
V gene: TRBV25-1
clone size: NA
J gene: TRBJ1-2
CDR3 protein: CASSVQGAVEGYTF
CDR3 DNA: TGTGCCAGCTCCGTACAGGGGGCGGTCGAAGGCTACACCTTC

D gene: NA
V gene: TRBV10-3
clone size: NA
J gene: TRBJ2-3
CDR3 protein: CAISEGGGETDTQYF
CDR3 DNA: TGTGCCATCAGTGAAGGAGGGGGCGAGACAGATACGCAGTATTTT

D gene: NA
V gene: TRBV27
clone size: NA
J gene: TRBJ1-5
CDR3 protein: CASSLYPASGPQHF
CDR3 DNA: TGTGCCAGCAGTTTATATCCAGCCTCGGGACCCCAGCATTTT

D gene: NA
V gene: TRBV10-1
clone size: NA
J gene: TRBJ1-6
CDR3 protein: CASTYTWSSYNSPLHF
CDR3 DNA: TGCGCCAGCACTTACACCTGGAGCTCCTATAATTCACCCCTCCACTTT

D gene: TRBD1
V gene: TRBV18
clone size: NA
J gene: TRBJ1-1
CDR3 protein: CASSGGTGLFEAFF
CDR3 DNA: TGTGCCAGCTCTGGAGGGACAGGTCTCTTTGAAGCTTTCTTT

D gene: TRBD1
V gene: TRBV13
clone size: NA
J gene: TRBJ1-1
CDR3 protein: CASSLGGTGEAFF
CDR3 DNA: TGTGCCAGCAGCTTAGGAGGGACAGGTGAAGCTTTCTTT

D gene: TRBD2
V gene: TRBV10-3
clone size: NA
J gene: TRBJ2-1
CDR3 protein: CATAASGDAYNEQFF
CDR3 DNA: TGTGCCACGGCGGCTAGCGGGGACGCCTACAATGAGCAGTTCTTC

D gene: NA
V gene: TRBV5-4
clone size: NA
J gene: TRBJ1-2
CDR3 protein: CASSFDGLNYGYTF
CDR3 DNA: TGTGCCAGCAGCTTTGACGGGCTGAACTATGGCTACACCTTC

D gene: NA
V gene: TRBV7-9
clone size: NA
J gene: TRBJ1-4
CDR3 protein: CASSLVGEKLFF
CDR3 DNA: TGTGCCAGCAGCTTAGTTGGGGAAAAACTGTTTTTT

D gene: TRBD1
V gene: TRBV2
clone size: NA
J gene: TRBJ1-1
CDR3 protein: CASSGRGTGNTEAFF
CDR3 DNA: TGTGCCAGCAGTGGCCGCGGGACAGGGAACACTGAAGCTTTCTTT

D gene: TRBD2
V gene: TRBV10-1
clone size: NA
J gene: TRBJ2-1
CDR3 protein: CASTRPGTSGANNEQFF
CDR3 DNA: TGCGCCAGCACCCGACCCGGGACTAGCGGGGCTAACAATGAGCAGTTCTTC

D gene: NA
V gene: TRBV27
clone size: NA
J gene: TRBJ1-6
CDR3 protein: CASSQGLSNSPLHF
CDR3 DNA: TGTGCCAGCAGTCAAGGTTTGTCGAATTCACCCCTCCACTTT

D gene: TRBD1
V gene: TRBV11-2
clone size: NA
J gene: TRBJ1-4
CDR3 protein: CASSLGQGARTNEKLFF
CDR3 DNA: TGTGCCAGCAGCTTGGGACAGGGGGCGAGAACTAATGAAAAACTGTTTTTT

D gene: TRBD1
V gene: TRBV25-1
clone size: NA
J gene: TRBJ1-2
CDR3 protein: CASSETGTGPYGYTF
CDR3 DNA: TGTGCCAGCAGTGAAACCGGGACAGGGCCCTATGGCTACACCTTC

D gene: TRBD1
V gene: TRBV5-4
clone size: NA
J gene: TRBJ2-1
CDR3 protein: CASSSKDRGLGEQFF
CDR3 DNA: TGTGCCAGCAGCTCCAAGGACAGGGGGCTAGGTGAGCAGTTCTTC

D gene: NA
V gene: TRBV5-1
clone size: NA
J gene: TRBJ2-3
CDR3 protein: CASSLDLPGRTDTQYF
CDR3 DNA: TGCGCCAGCAGCTTGGATCTTCCAGGGCGCACAGATACGCAGTATTTT

D gene: NA
V gene: TRBV11-3
clone size: once
J gene: TRBJ1-4
CDR3 protein: CASSLGTLNSATNEKLFF
CDR3 DNA: TGTGCCAGCAGCCTCGGGACCCTCAATAGTGCAACTAATGAAAAACTGTTTTTT

D gene: NA
V gene: TRBV27
clone size: NA
J gene: TRBJ1-5
CDR3 protein: CASGLGGQPQHF
CDR3 DNA: TGTGCCAGCGGATTGGGGGGTCAGCCCCAGCATTTT

D gene: TRBD1
V gene: TRBV24-1
clone size: NA
J gene: TRBJ1-5
CDR3 protein: CATSDSKTQGVGNQPQHF
CDR3 DNA: TGTGCCACCAGTGATTCCAAGACTCAGGGGGTAGGCAATCAGCCCCAGCATTTT

D gene: NA
V gene: TRBV12-3/TRBV12-4
clone size: NA
J gene: TRBJ2-3
CDR3 protein: CASSPSTDTQYF
CDR3 DNA: TGTGCCAGCAGCCCCTCCACAGATACGCAGTATTTT

D gene: TRBD2
V gene: TRBV13
clone size: once
J gene: TRBJ2-5
CDR3 protein: CASSLAEVAGKETQYF
CDR3 DNA: TGTGCCAGCAGCTTGGCGGAGGTAGCGGGGAAAGAGACCCAGTACTTC

D gene: NA
V gene: TRBV5-6
clone size: NA
J gene: TRBJ1-2
CDR3 protein: CASRGDGNGYTF
CDR3 DNA: TGTGCCAGCAGGGGGGACGGCAATGGCTACACCTTC

D gene: NA
V gene: TRBV10-3
clone size: NA
J gene: TRBJ1-6
CDR3 protein: CAISEEFSSYNSPLHF
CDR3 DNA: TGTGCCATCAGTGAGGAGTTCAGCTCCTATAATTCACCCCTCCACTTT

D gene: TRBD2
V gene: TRBV27
clone size: NA
J gene: TRBJ2-7
CDR3 protein: CASSLSAGWYEQYF
CDR3 DNA: TGTGCCAGCAGTTTATCAGCGGGGTGGTACGAGCAGTACTTC

D gene: NA
V gene: TRBV7-9
clone size: once
J gene: TRBJ1-1
CDR3 protein: CASSLGTVMNTEAFF
CDR3 DNA: TGTGCCAGCAGCTTAGGGACAGTCATGAACACTGAAGCTTTCTTT

D gene: TRBD1
V gene: TRBV6-5
clone size: NA
J gene: TRBJ1-2
CDR3 protein: CASSYGTGDYGYTF
CDR3 DNA: TGTGCCAGCAGTTACGGGACAGGTGACTATGGCTACACCTTC

D gene: NA
V gene: TRBV29-1
clone size: NA
J gene: TRBJ1-3
CDR3 protein: CSVEETAGNTIYF
CDR3 DNA: TGCAGCGTTGAGGAGACAGCTGGAAACACCATATATTTT

D gene: NA
V gene: TRBV11-2
clone size: NA
J gene: TRBJ1-1
CDR3 protein: CASSTRRTEAFF
CDR3 DNA: TGTGCCAGCAGCACTCGGAGGACTGAAGCTTTCTTT